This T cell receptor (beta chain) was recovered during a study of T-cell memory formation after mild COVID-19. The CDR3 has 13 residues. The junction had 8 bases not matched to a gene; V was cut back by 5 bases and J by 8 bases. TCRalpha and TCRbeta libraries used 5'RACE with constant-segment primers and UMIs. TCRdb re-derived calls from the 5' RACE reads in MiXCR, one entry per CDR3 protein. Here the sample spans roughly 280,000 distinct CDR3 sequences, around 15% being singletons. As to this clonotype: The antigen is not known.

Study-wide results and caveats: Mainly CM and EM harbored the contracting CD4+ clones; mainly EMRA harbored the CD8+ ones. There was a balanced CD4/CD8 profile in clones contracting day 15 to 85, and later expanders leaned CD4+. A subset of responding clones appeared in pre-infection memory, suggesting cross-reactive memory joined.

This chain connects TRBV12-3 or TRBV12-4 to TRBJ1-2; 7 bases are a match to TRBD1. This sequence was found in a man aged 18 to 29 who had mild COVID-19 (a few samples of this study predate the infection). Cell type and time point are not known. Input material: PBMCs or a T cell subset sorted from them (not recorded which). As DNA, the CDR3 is TGTGCCAGCAGTAGGGGACAGCCTTTGGGCTACACCTTC. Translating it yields CASSRGQPLGYTF.